Sequencing of this T cell receptor (beta chain) was carried out in a study of brain T cells in children with intractable seizures. Method: immunoSEQ multiplex PCR; TCRdb's copy keeps in-frame clones and lacks some. The repertoire holds about 340,000 clones, with over 85% as singletons. Per germline, CDR1 SEHNR and CDR2 FQNEAQ (reference sequence). Trimming removed 4 bases from V and 12 bases from J, with 12 bases in between. The CDR3 loop spans 11 amino acids. Time point given: blood from clinic visit 5 months post-surgery; TSC patient then seizure free. Before surgery, patients took at least one anti-epileptic drug.

This sequence joins TRBV7-9 and TRBJ1-2, with D hard to call. This receptor was identified in a boy younger than two with tuberous sclerosis and intractable seizures. Here the sequenced sample was peripheral blood, taken less than 6 months after surgery. The DNA for the CDR3 is TGTGCCAGCAGCTCTCTCGGGGAGGACACCTTC. Translation: CASSSLGEDTF.